This is a list of T cell receptor beta chains from one sample in a study of neoadjuvant anti-PD-1 for oral cavity cancer. Measured with immunoSEQ multiplex PCR; TCRdb has only the in-frame clones, and not every one. The data show 80,000 to 95,000 clones, roughly 80% seen once. Source: PBMCs, taken before nivolumab (anti-PD-1) treatment. The receptors were sampled from a person between 35 and 79 years old with oral cavity squamous cell carcinoma. The CDR3 runs from the conserved cysteine through the conserved F or W. A D gene is named only where the DNA matches it firmly.

v_gene	j_gene	d_gene	CDR3nt	CDR3aa
TRBV25-1	TRBJ1-5	TRBD1	TGTGCCAGCAGACAGGGGAGCAATCAGCCCCAGCATTTT	CASRQGSNQPQHF
TRBV10-1	TRBJ1-1	TRBD1	TGCGCCAGCAGTCGGACAGGGCTCACTGAAGCTTTCTTT	CASSRTGLTEAFF
TRBV30	TRBJ2-1	NA	TGTGCCTGGAGTACCGCATCCCGGACTGCACAGTTCTCCTACAATGAGCAGTTCTTC	CAWSTASRTAQFSYNEQFF
TRBV19	TRBJ1-5	NA	TGTGCCAGTACCATCGAGGGGTACGGTCAGCCCCAGCATTTT	CASTIEGYGQPQHF
TRBV28	TRBJ1-1	NA	TGTGCCAGCAGTTTACGGCGTGAAGCTTTCTTT	CASSLRREAFF
TRBV6-5	TRBJ2-1	TRBD2	TGTGCCAGCAGTAGACTAGCGGGAGGTCACAATGAGCAGTTCTTC	CASSRLAGGHNEQFF
TRBV10-2	TRBJ2-3	NA	TGCGCCAGCAGTCGCGGGCTAGAAGTAACAGATACGCAGTATTTT	CASSRGLEVTDTQYF
TRBV10-3	TRBJ1-3	NA	TGCGCTGGCTCCACCGAGGCCAACACCATATATTTT	CAGSTEANTIYF
TRBV5-4	TRBJ2-1	TRBD2	TGTGCCAGCAGCTTGGAGGCTAGCGGGTTCGGGTATGAGCAGTTCTTC	CASSLEASGFGYEQFF
TRBV2	TRBJ1-2	TRBD1	TGTGCCAGCGATGGACAGGGCTTAATCTCCTACACCTTC	CASDGQGLISYTF
TRBV6-6	TRBJ1-5	NA	TGTGCCAGCAGTTACGGGCCGGATCAGCCCCAGCATTTT	CASSYGPDQPQHF